The 18 T cell receptor beta chains below all came from one sample that was sequenced in a study of blood T cell repertoires in COVID-19. Sequencing was performed with immunoSEQ multiplex PCR; in TCRdb, only in-frame clones are kept and a portion is missing. The repertoire has 310,000 or so clones, around nine tenths of them found once; the top ten carry around 5.8%. Sequenced input: PBMCs or T cells enriched from blood (not recorded which). The origin of the receptors is a woman between 35 and 50 years old who had recovered from COVID-19.

V and J are TRBV6-5 and TRBJ1-5; 9 nucleotides line up with TRBD1. Trimming took 5 bases from V and 11 from J; bases not matched to a gene: 4. Germline CDR1 reads MNHEY; CDR2 reads SVGAGI. This CDR3 contains 12 residues. DNA of the CDR3: TGTGCCAGCAGTCAGACAGGGGGATCCCAGCATTTT. Its protein is CASSQTGGSQHF.

The genes are TRBV6-5 and TRBJ2-7, with TRBD1 identical over 11 bases. V trimming: 0 bases; J trimming: 6 bases; junction bases outside the gene matches: 4. CDR1 and CDR2 from the germline V gene are MNHEY and SVGAGI. The CDR3 has 15 residues. CDR3 sequence (DNA): TGTGCCAGCAGTTACTCGACCGGGACAGGGGGCGAGCAGTACTTC. Translating it yields CASSYSTGTGGEQYF.

The J gene is TRBJ1-2, the V gene TRBV28; D is ambiguous. Deletions cut 6 bases from V and 8 bases from J, with 16 bases between. The germline V gene encodes CDR1 MDHEN and CDR2 SYDVKM. The CDR3 contains 13 residues. CDR3 nucleotide sequence: TGTGCCAGCAGAACAGACATTGGCGGGGGCTACACCTTC. It codes for CASRTDIGGGYTF.

The V gene is TRBV4-3, the J gene TRBJ1-2; 8 positions agree with TRBD1. CDR3 length equals 16 residues. Per the germline V gene, CDR1 is LGHNA and CDR2 is YSLEER. The ends lost 3 bases at V and 8 bases at J; junction bases unmatched: 14. In nucleotides, the CDR3 is TGCGCCAGCAGCCAGGGACAGGACTTAAGAGAGGGGGGCTACACCTTC. It is translated as CASSQGQDLREGGYTF.

This clone was seen a few times. This rearrangement joins TRBV5-4 to TRBJ2-3; tentative D call: TRBD2 (5 bases). Germline V gene data show CDR1 as SGHNT and CDR2 as YYREEE (reference sequence). V was trimmed by 7 bases and J by 1 base, leaving 16 bases between them. The CDR3 loop spans 15 amino acids. CDR3 nucleotide sequence: TGTGCCAGCCAAAAAACTAGGCTTGGCACAGATACGCAGTATTTT. Translating gives CASQKTRLGTDTQYF.

The V call is TRBV7-8, the J call TRBJ2-3; 7 bases line up with TRBD2. CDR1 is SGHVS, CDR2 FQNEAQ, per germline. V dropped 5 bases and J dropped 3; count of bases not matched to a gene: 8. The CDR3 has 15 amino acids. This chain's CDR3 is CASSPGGGTTDTQYF. The DNA for the CDR3 is TGTGCCAGCAGCCCTGGGGGGGGAACAACAGATACGCAGTATTTT.

The genes are TRBV27 and TRBJ1-4; maybe TRBD1 (5 bases). CDR3 length equals 15 residues. V was shortened by 0 bases and J by 7 bases, with 12 bases between the two germline ends. The germline gives CDR1 MNHEY, CDR2 SMNVEV (reference sequence). The CDR3 sequence: CASSLSPGGTEKLFF. Written as DNA, the CDR3 is TGTGCCAGCAGTTTATCTCCCGGGGGGACTGAAAAACTGTTTTTT.

This clone was detected a few times. Germline is not matched at one junction end, which may reflect a read error. The chain links TRBV20-1 to TRBJ2-7; the D is unclear. The CDR3 has 11 residues. Germline assignment: CDR1 DFQATT and CDR2 SNEGSKA (reference sequence). The CDR3 DNA reads as TGCAGTGCCCCCTCCTCCCACGAGCAGTACTTC. It specifies CSAPSSHEQYF.

The chain combines TRBV5-1 with TRBJ1-2; TRBD1 aligns across 11 bases. Germline V gives CDR1 SGHRS, CDR2 YFSETQ. The CDR3 extends over 17 amino acids. J gave up 3 bases and V 0 bases, and 7 bases lay outside the gene matches. The CDR3 DNA follows: TGCGCCAGCAGCTTGGATATAGGACAGGGGGCATACTATGGCTACACCTTC. Translated, it gives CASSLDIGQGAYYGYTF.

CDR3 sequence (DNA): TGTGCCAGCAGTTTATCAGGGGGTCTAGTCTATGGCTACACCTTC. It codes for CASSLSGGLVYGYTF. The chain employs TRBV28 and TRBJ1-2; 7 nucleotides agree with TRBD1. The V segment lost 1 base and the J segment 4 bases; nucleotides outside the gene matches: 6. CDR1 and CDR2 (germline): MDHEN, SYDVKM. CDR3 length: 15 residues.

This clone counts as medium-sized. Other DNA sequences in the sample encode the same CDR3. The genes are TRBV4-3 and TRBJ2-1; 7 bases map to TRBD2. CDR1 LGHNA and CDR2 YSLEER come from the germline V gene. CDR3 length equals 17 residues. With 0 bases clipped from V and 2 bases from J, the junction kept 7 bases outside the gene matches. CDR3 loop: CASSQDLGAGAYNEQFF. The CDR3 region has the DNA TGCGCCAGCAGCCAAGATCTCGGGGCGGGAGCCTACAATGAGCAGTTCTTC.

V gene TRBV5-6 combines with J gene TRBJ1-2, with a possible D match to TRBD1 (6 bases). V lost 2 bases to trimming and J lost 6 bases, with 17 bases between them. There are 15 residues in the CDR3. Germline V gene sequence: CDR1 SGHDT, CDR2 YYEEEE. CDR3 region: CASSLSLGAINGYTF. In DNA form, the CDR3 reads TGTGCCAGCAGCTTATCGTTGGGGGCGATCAATGGCTACACCTTC.

The chain recombines TRBV4-3 with TRBJ1-2; D is undetermined. The CDR3 length is 16 residues. Germline CDR1 and CDR2: LGHNA and YSLEER. With 4 bases removed from V and 0 bases from J, the gap between germline ends came to 15 bases. The CDR3 region has the DNA TGCGCCAGCAGCCTCCAGCAGAGTAGCGCTAACTATGGCTACACCTTC. This translates into CASSLQQSSANYGYTF.

The gene calls are TRBV15 and TRBJ1-5; 11 bases line up with TRBD1. The CDR3 extends over 16 amino acids. The J segment lost 4 bases and the V segment lost 0 bases, leaving 2 bases of the junction unmatched. Germline V gene lookup returns CDR1 LNHNV and CDR2 YYDKDF (reference sequence). The CDR3 spells CATSREDRGRNQPQHF. CDR3 DNA: TGTGCCACCAGCAGAGAGGACAGGGGGCGAAATCAGCCCCAGCATTTT.

This chain links TRBV6-5 with TRBJ2-2; possibly TRBD2 for D (5 bases). Germline V gene sequence: CDR1 MNHEY, CDR2 SVGAGI. V shed 8 bases and J shed 5 bases, with 9 bases lying between them. This CDR3 region has 12 residues. CDR3 in amino acids: CASDPGTGELFF. The CDR3 DNA reads as TGTGCCAGCGACCCGGGGACCGGGGAGCTGTTTTTT.

The V call is TRBV27, the J call TRBJ2-7, with D tentatively TRBD2 (5 bases). The V end was cut by 3 bases, the J end by 2 bases, with 23 bases between. The CDR3 loop spans 18 amino acids. Germline lookup yields CDR1 MNHEY and CDR2 SMNVEV (reference sequence). The CDR3 here is CASSLLSPLADKTYEQYF. CDR3 sequence (DNA): TGTGCCAGCAGTTTGCTGAGCCCTCTAGCCGATAAAACCTACGAGCAGTACTTC.

The chain is built from TRBV28 and TRBJ2-7, with 7 nucleotides matching TRBD2. After removal of 7 bases from V and 5 bases from J, the junction contained 14 bases not matched to a gene. CDR3 length equals 15 residues. Germline V CDR1 and CDR2: MDHEN, SYDVKM. The CDR3 region is CASKGRGGTRHEQYF. In nucleotides, the CDR3 is TGTGCCAGCAAGGGAAGGGGAGGGACTCGACACGAGCAGTACTTC.

The rearrangement links TRBV10-3 to TRBJ1-5, with TRBD1 identical over 10 bases. The CDR3 is 15 residues long. From germline, CDR1 is ENHRY and CDR2 SYGVKD. J lost 3 bases, V lost 4 bases, and 3 bases had no gene match. The CDR3 DNA reads TGTGCCATCAGTGGGACAGGGGGTATCAATCAGCCCCAGCATTTT. It codes for CAISGTGGINQPQHF.